Below are 28 T cell receptor delta chains sequenced from a single sample in a study of gamma delta lymphoproliferative disorders and STAT genes. PBMCs from patients and controls supplied the genomic DNA for sequencing. TCRdb re-called the multiplex PCR reads using CATT. The sample holds 1,500 to 2,000 delta-chain clones, under 3.5% seen once. The material sequenced was blood. The receptors originated from a human donor in good health.

This clone was counted between two and nine times. TCRdb attributes to this sequence the protein of a much larger clone, which differs from the DNA translation at residue 4; a read error is likely, and the protein displayed is translated from the DNA. V and J are TRDV2 and TRDJ2; TRDD3 agrees at 8 bases. Germline V gene sequence: CDR1 GEAIGNYY, CDR2 EKD. There are 16 residues in the CDR3. The DNA of the CDR3 is TGTGCCTGTGGCACCCTGGGGGACCCTTTAACAGCACAACTCTTCTTT. Residues: CACGTLGDPLTAQLFF.

The sample holds a few counts of this clone. The TCRdb protein comes from a much larger clone and disagrees with this DNA's translation at residue 5, likely due to a read error; the protein given here is derived from the DNA. This chain connects TRDV2 to TRDJ1; D may be TRDD3 (5 bases). The germline gives CDR1 GEAIGNYY, CDR2 EKD. V lost 2 bases to trimming and J lost 0 bases, with 27 bases between them. CDR3 size: 20 residues. The CDR3 reads CACDMGRGGSQGAYTDKLIF. In DNA form, the CDR3 reads TGTGCCTGTGACATGGGGCGGGGAGGAAGCCAGGGTGCGTACACCGATAAACTCATCTTT.

With respect to this clone: The protein that TCRdb holds for this DNA derives from a much larger clone and differs from the translated DNA at residue 15, which likely indicates a read error; the protein shown here is translated from the DNA. The chain has TRDV2 and TRDJ1, with no clear D. Germline-derived CDR1 and CDR2 are GEAIGNYY and EKD. The CDR3 has 17 residues. CDR3 region: CACDTVSAGSNSDKPIF. In DNA form, the CDR3 reads TGTGCCTGTGACACCGTGAGCGCAGGATCCAATTCCGATAAACCCATCTTT.

Relative to its sample, this clone is hyperexpanded. This sample also contains other DNA sequences that code for the same CDR3. The rearrangement links TRDV2 to TRDJ1, with TRDD3 matching over 13 bases. With V trimmed by 2 bases and J by 2 bases, 7 bases remained unmatched. Germline CDR1 is GEAIGNYY and CDR2 is EKD. There are 17 residues in the CDR3. The CDR3 DNA is TGTGCCTGTGACATACTGGGGGATACGCGTAGAACCGATAAACTCATCTTT. Amino acids: CACDILGDTRRTDKLIF.

Only a few counts were recorded for this clone. The CDR3: CAFLMGQYWGIKGADKLIF. In DNA form, the CDR3 reads TGTGCCTTTTTAATGGGCCAATACTGGGGGATAAAGGGGGCCGATAAACTCATCTTT. This chain uses TRDV3 with TRDJ1; 11 positions agree with TRDD3. The CDR3 spans 19 residues. The V segment lost 2 bases and the J segment 3 bases; nucleotides outside the gene matches: 20. The germline gives CDR1 TVYSNPD, CDR2 GDNSRS (reference sequence). The full variable domain, in which reference TRDV3 and TRDJ1 provide the parts outside the CDR3, is CDKVTQSSPDQTVASGSEVVLLCTYDTVYSNPDLFWYRIRPDYSFQFVFYGDNSRSEGADFTQGRFSVKHILTQKAFHLVISPVRTEDSATYYCAFLMGQYWGIKGADKLIFGKGTRVTVEP.

This clone was counted between two and nine times. The protein given by TCRdb reflects a much larger clone and differs at residue 8 from this DNA's translation, likely from a read error; the protein shown is the DNA's translation. This chain joins TRDV2 and TRDJ1; D perhaps matches TRDD3 (5 bases). This CDR3 is 17 amino acids long. In germline, CDR1 is GEAIGNYY, CDR2 EKD. Trimming took 1 base from V and 2 from J, leaving 19 bases between them. CDR3 protein: CACDTVGEFRETDKLIF. CDR3 DNA: TGTGCCTGTGACACTGTTGGGGAATTTCGCGAAACCGATAAACTCATCTTT.

This clone counts as large. The sample has other DNA sequences that encode this CDR3 too. The rearrangement joins TRDV2 to TRDJ1; TRDD3 agrees at 11 bases. V shed 0 bases and J 2 bases; nucleotides not matched to a gene: 13. Germline lookup yields CDR1 GEAIGNYY and CDR2 EKD. CDR3 length: 19 residues. The CDR3 region has the DNA TGTGCCTGTGACACCGTGATGGGGGATACGCGTAAGGAGACCGATAAACTCATCTTT. Translated, it gives CACDTVMGDTRKETDKLIF.

This clone was observed a few times. This DNA's translation and the protein TCRdb lists, from a much larger clone, do not match at residue 4, likely due to a read error; the protein shown is translated from the DNA. J is TRDJ1 and V is TRDV2, with TRDD3 as a possible D gene (5 bases). Trimming took 5 bases from V and 0 from J, leaving 30 bases between them. The CDR3 contains 20 residues. Germline V gives CDR1 GEAIGNYY, CDR2 EKD. CDR3 DNA: TGTGCCTGTGGCACGGGGCGGGGAGGAAGCCAGGGTGCGTACACCGATAAACTCATCTTT. It encodes CACGTGRGGSQGAYTDKLIF.

In the case of this clone: A far bigger clonotype differs at one base, so this is likely a read error. Additional DNA sequences in this sample encode the identical CDR3. The rearrangement joins TRDV2 to TRDJ1, with 9 nucleotides matching TRDD3. Germline V gene sequence: CDR1 GEAIGNYY, CDR2 EKD. This CDR3 is 16 amino acids long. V lost 7 bases to trimming and J lost 0 bases; unmatched junction nucleotides: 11. The CDR3 DNA follows: TGTGCCTGCGACCCACTACTGGGGGACGACACCGATAAACTCATCTTT. Translated, it gives CACDPLLGDDTDKLIF.

As to this clone: TCRdb records a much larger clone's protein for this DNA, with a difference at residue 4 that likely arises from a read error; the protein given is the translation of the DNA. The V call is TRDV2, the J call TRDJ2, with a tentative D call TRDD3 (6 bases). Germline V gene lookup returns CDR1 GEAIGNYY and CDR2 EKD. The CDR3 spans 16 residues. Trimming removed 5 bases from V and 7 bases from J, with 22 bases in between. The chain's CDR3 is CACGSVEAGEGAQLFF. In DNA form, the CDR3 reads TGTGCCTGTGGCAGTGTAGAAGCTGGGGAGGGAGCACAACTCTTCTTT.

By sample share, this clone is hyperexpanded. The same CDR3 also results from other DNA sequences found in this sample. The V call is TRDV2, the J call TRDJ1, with TRDD3 identical over 9 bases. The CDR3 sequence is 17 residues long. V shed 6 bases and J 11 bases; nucleotides not matched to a gene: 24. Germline CDR1 is GEAIGNYY and CDR2 is EKD. In DNA form, the CDR3 reads TGTGCCTGTCTCGTAGGGGGGATACCAGATGTATGTTTTAGTCTCATCTTT. It codes for CACLVGGIPDVCFSLIF.

This clone appeared a few times. This DNA's translation differs at residue 18 from TCRdb's protein, which comes from a much larger clone; a read error is likely, and the protein shown is translated from the DNA. V is TRDV2 and J is TRDJ1; 12 bases are a match to TRDD3. CDR1 and CDR2 (germline): GEAIGNYY, EKD. This CDR3 region has 20 residues. The CDR3 region is CACDTVRGLGDTRVTDKPIF. CDR3 nucleotides: TGTGCCTGTGACACCGTTAGGGGACTGGGGGATACAAGGGTCACCGATAAACCCATCTTT.

As regards this clone: It differs at one base from a far larger clone, so likely a read error. This specimen includes other DNA sequences encoding the same CDR3. This chain joins TRDV2 and TRDJ2; D may be TRDD3 (6 bases). Germline assignment: CDR1 GEAIGNYY and CDR2 EKD. This CDR3 has 16 amino acids. CDR3 nucleotide sequence: TGTGCCTGCGACAGTGTAGAAGCTGGGGAGGGAGCACAACTCTTCTTT. Its translation is CACDSVEAGEGAQLFF.

This clone was seen only a few times. TCRdb shows a much larger clone's protein in place of this DNA's translation, and the two differ at residue 13, likely through a read error; the protein shown is translated from the DNA. V is TRDV2 and J is TRDJ3; the match to TRDD3 covers 12 bases. With V trimmed by 0 bases and J by 11 bases, 10 bases remained unmatched. From germline, CDR1 is GEAIGNYY and CDR2 EKD. This CDR3 has 18 residues. Written as DNA, the CDR3 is TGTGCCTGTGACACCCTCACTGGGGGATACTCTCACGCCCGACAGATGTTTTTC. It yields the protein CACDTLTGGYSHARQMFF.

This clone was counted only a few times. A far larger clone is only one base removed, so a read error is likely. The same CDR3 is also encoded by other DNA sequences in this sample. The V and J genes are TRDV1 and TRDJ1; D is perhaps TRDD2 (7 bases). Germline V gene sequence: CDR1 TSWWSYY, CDR2 QGS. Trimming stripped 0 bases from V and 4 bases from J, with 27 bases between. The CDR3 extends over 20 amino acids. The CDR3 spells CALGELRFLSPSGGSDKLIF. CDR3 in DNA: TGTGCTCTTGGGGAACTACGCTTCCTAAGCCCCTCGGGGGGAAGCGATAAACTCATCTTT.

Comments on this clone: The protein held in TCRdb is that of a much larger clone and does not match this DNA's translation at residue 12, likely because of a read error; the protein shown is translated from the DNA. The rearrangement joins TRDV2 to TRDJ1; unclear D gene. The CDR3 runs 18 residues. Germline CDR1 GEAIGNYY, CDR2 EKD. V shed 3 bases and J shed 3 bases, with 25 bases lying between them. CDR3 sequence: CACDPLSRPLDDADKLIF. In DNA form, the CDR3 reads TGTGCCTGTGACCCCCTGTCGAGGCCTTTGGATGACGCCGATAAACTCATCTTT.

This clone was detected a few times. With a far larger clone one base away, a read error is the likely cause. This rearrangement joins TRDV1 to TRDJ1, with D possibly matching TRDD3 (6 bases). This CDR3 is built from 9 residues. Germline values: CDR1 TSWWSYY, CDR2 QGS. As DNA, the CDR3 is TGTGCTCCTGGGGAACTCTATACCTTC. Residues: CAPGELYTF.

The sample holds a few counts of this clone. A far bigger clonotype differs at one base, so this is likely a read error. This same CDR3 is encoded by further DNA sequences in the sample. The rearrangement links TRDV1 to TRDJ1; 7 bases are shared with TRDD3. Germline values: CDR1 TSWWSYY, CDR2 QGS. With V trimmed by 2 bases and J by 0 bases, 21 bases remained unmatched. CDR3 size: 21 residues. The CDR3 DNA sequence: TGTGCTCTTGGGGAAGATCCCACTAGGGGGATGGAGGAGGCGTACACCGATAAACTCATCTTT. Protein product: CALGEDPTRGMEEAYTDKLIF.

This clone was found a few times. This is likely an artifact of a read error, given a far larger clone one base away. The same CDR3 can be traced to other DNA sequences in this sample. CDR3 sequence (DNA): TGTGCCTGTGACACTGTAGGTACTGGGGGATCCGATAAACTCATCTTT. This translates into CACDTVGTGGSDKLIF. The chain joins TRDV2 to TRDJ1, with 10 bases that match TRDD3. Looked up from germline, CDR1 is GEAIGNYY and CDR2 is EKD. There are 16 residues in the CDR3. J gave up 3 bases and V 1 base, and 7 bases lay outside the gene matches.

The chain recombines TRDV1 with TRDJ1, with 8 bases lining up with TRDD2. Unmatched junction bases numbered 22, after V lost 1 base and J lost 0 bases. Per germline, CDR1 TSWWSYY and CDR2 QGS. The CDR3 is made up of 22 amino acids. CDR3 in DNA: TGTGCTCTTGGGGAACCGATAGCCTTCCTAGCCCTCTGGGGCAGTCACACCGATAAACTCATCTTT. It encodes CALGEPIAFLALWGSHTDKLIF.

This clone was observed a handful of times. With only one base between it and a far larger clone, this is likely a read error. This specimen includes other DNA sequences encoding the same CDR3. The chain combines TRDV2 with TRDJ1; 12 nucleotides match TRDD3. This CDR3 is built from 20 residues. Germline loops: CDR1 GEAIGNYY, CDR2 EKD. This chain's CDR3 is CACDTVRGLGDTRVTDKLIF. The CDR3 DNA sequence: TGTGCCTGTGACACCGTTAGGGGACTGGGGGATACAAGGGTCACCGATAAGCTCATCTTT.

Details on this clone: TCRdb shows a much larger clone's protein in place of this DNA's translation, and the two differ at residue 10, likely through a read error; the protein shown is translated from the DNA. The chain is built from TRDV2 and TRDJ1, with 12 bases fitting TRDD3. The CDR3 totals 17 residues. With 5 bases clipped from V and 0 bases from J, the junction kept 9 bases outside the gene matches. Germline CDR1 reads GEAIGNYY; CDR2 reads EKD. Here the CDR3 DNA reads TGTGCCTGTGTTCCACTGGGGGATACAAGGGACACCGATAAACTCATCTTT. Translation: CACVPLGDTRDTDKLIF.

In the case of this clone: The amino acid sequence in TCRdb belongs to a much larger clone and departs from this DNA's translation at residue 14, likely a sequencing read error; the sequence shown is translated from the DNA. The chain carries TRAV38-2/DV8 and TRDJ1, with D unresolved. Germline V CDR1 and CDR2: TSESDYY, QEAYKQQN. The length of the CDR3 is 17 residues. CDR3 nucleotides: TGTGCTTATAGGAGCGCGGAAGTCGGGGTCCTCACCGATATACTCATCTTT. This codes for CAYRSAEVGVLTDILIF.

In the case of this clone: TCRdb's protein for this DNA is that of a much larger clone and differs from the translation at residue 18, likely a read error; the protein shown is the DNA translation. V and J are TRDV2 and TRDJ3, with 8 positions matching TRDD3. The CDR3 runs to 20 residues. CDR1 is GEAIGNYY, CDR2 EKD, per germline. CDR3 bases: TGTGCCTGTGACGCCGGTACTGGGGGCCTAAGCTCCTGGGACACCCGACAGACGTTTTTC. This encodes CACDAGTGGLSSWDTRQTFF.

A note on this clone: A far larger clone is one base from this, pointing to a likely read error. The identical CDR3 is also encoded by other nucleotide sequences in the sample. This chain's CDR3 is CACDTGRILWTDKLIF. The CDR3 DNA follows: TGTGCCTGTGACACCGGGCGGATTTTATGGACCGATAAACTCATCTTC. The gene calls are TRDV2 and TRDJ1; D gene uncertain. The V gene's germline CDR1 is GEAIGNYY and CDR2 EKD. The CDR3 sequence is 16 residues long.

This clone was seen only a few times. TCRdb has a much larger clone's protein, which differs at residue 13 from the translation of this DNA, likely because of a read error; what is shown is the protein translated from the DNA. The gene calls are TRDV2 and TRDJ3; 8 bases match TRDD3. The germline gives CDR1 GEAIGNYY, CDR2 EKD. CDR3 length: 20 amino acids. This CDR3 is CACDAGTGGLSSRDTRQMFF. The CDR3, as DNA: TGTGCCTGTGACGCCGGTACTGGGGGCCTAAGCTCCCGGGACACCCGACAGATGTTTTTC.

This clone showed up just a few times. For the J gene the call is TRDJ1; the V gene lacks a call. The CDR3 consists of 14 residues. The CDR3 loop reads CASLRKYNTDKLIF. DNA for the CDR3: TGTGCCTCCCTACGTAAGTACAATACCGATAAACTCATCTTT.

This rearrangement joins TRAV38-2/DV8 to TRDJ1, with 8 bases matching TRDD3. J was trimmed by 4 bases and V by 1 base; bases with no gene match: 21. The germline CDR1 and CDR2 sequences are TSESDYY and QEAYKQQN. The CDR3 has 20 amino acids. In DNA form, the CDR3 reads TGTGCTTATAGGAGCTTCAAGGCCTTCCCACGGCTGGGGGAATACGATAAACTCATCTTT. Residues: CAYRSFKAFPRLGEYDKLIF.